Below are 25 T cell receptor beta chains sequenced from a single sample in a study of CD8+ T cells in alopecia areata. Combined cutaneous lymph node cells underwent sorting by CD4, CD8alpha, NKG2D, NKG2ACE and additional markers. Extracted from the samples, RNA was reverse transcribed into cDNA to serve as the sequencing template. Repertoires were generated with immunoSEQ multiplex PCR, while TCRdb's copy carries only in-frame clones and drops some. The sample is made up of 200,000 to 300,000 clones, none counted only once. Material for sequencing was CD4+ T cells sorted from a lymph node. These receptors were obtained from a C3H/HeJ mouse with alopecia areata. This line is of MHC haplotype H2-k.

This clone occurred a few times. Here the gene names and germline are mouse. Read coverage stops 4 residues before the CDR3 terminus; the germline J gene supplies the remainder. The chain employs TRBV13-3 and TRBJ2-1; D is perhaps TRBD1 (5 bases). CDR3 length: 15 residues. The germline CDR1 and CDR2 sequences are NNHDY and SYVADS. V gave up 4 bases and J gave up 3 bases, with 14 bases separating them. Here the CDR3 reads CASSPVQEIYAEQFF. The sequenced part of the CDR3 DNA is TGTGCCAGCAGTCCCGTACAGGAGATCTATGCT.

In this sample, this clone turned up a few times. Mouse gene names apply. The CDR3 extends 4 residues past the end of the read, so its final part is completed from the germline J gene. The chain joins TRBV13-1 to TRBJ2-1; 7 positions match TRBD1. From germline, CDR1 is NSHNY and CDR2 SYGAGN. The junction had 6 bases not matched to a gene; V was cut back by 2 bases and J by 1 base. This CDR3 is 16 amino acids long. CDR3 bases read: TGTGCCAGCAGTGACGCCCCGACAGGGAACTATGCT. This encodes CASSDAPTGNYA. The CDR3, in full, reads CASSDAPTGNYAEQFF.

Remarks on this clone: Gene labels here are mouse ones. The read halts 4 residues ahead of the CDR3 end, with the missing end drawn from the germline J gene. The V and J genes are TRBV19 and TRBJ2-7, with 12 bases lining up with TRBD2. This CDR3 is 14 amino acids long. Germline CDR1 and CDR2: FNHDT and SITEND (reference sequence). The CDR3 sequence is CASSGTGGRYEQYF. The CDR3 bases that were read are TGTGCCAGCAGTGGGACTGGGGGGAGATAT.

Concerning this clone itself: Germline and genes here are mouse. The read ends 4 residues shy of where the CDR3 ends; the end is completed using the germline J gene. This rearrangement joins TRBV31 to TRBJ1-2; D possibly corresponds to TRBD1 (6 bases). The CDR3 length is 16 residues. Looked up from germline, CDR1 is GKSSPN and CDR2 is SITVG. Trimming removed 1 base at V and 3 bases at J, with 18 bases between. The CDR3 here is CAWSPPRGGRDSDYTF. Partial CDR3 DNA: TGTGCCTGGAGTCCCCCTCGGGGGGGGCGAGACTCC.

Points on this clone: The gene names given are mouse names. The CDR3 loop is CASSEQTGHTGQLYF. CDR3 DNA, as far as it was read: TGTGCCAGCAGTGAACAGACAGGGCACACCGGG. V usage is TRBV13-1 and J usage is TRBJ2-2; 7 nucleotides agree with TRBD1. Coverage ceases 4 residues before the CDR3 finishes, and the germline J gene fills in the end. The germline CDR1 and CDR2 sequences are NSHNY and SYGAGN. Trimming at V came to 2 bases and at J to 3 bases, leaving 4 bases not matched to a gene. CDR3 length: 15 residues.

Remarks on this clone: These gene names are mouse names. Read sequence stops 4 residues before the CDR3 end, and the germline J gene provides the missing end. The J gene is TRBJ2-1, the V gene TRBV5, with D perhaps TRBD1 (5 bases). The germline gives CDR1 LGHNA, CDR2 YNLKQL (reference sequence). Trimming removed 4 bases from V and 0 bases from J, with 10 bases in between. The length of the CDR3 is 15 residues. CDR3 residues: CASSLTANNYAEQFF. CDR3 DNA, as far as it was read: TGTGCCAGCAGCCTGACAGCAAATAACTATGCT.

Remarks on this clone: All gene names here are mouse names. The sequenced CDR3 bases are TGCACCTGCAGTGACTGGGGGGGTGACACCGGG. This gives the protein CTCSDWGGDTG. The full CDR3 sequence reads CTCSDWGGDTGQLYF. V and J are TRBV1 and TRBJ2-2; 10 bases fit TRBD2. The CDR3 end falls 4 residues outside the read, so it is completed with the germline J gene. Per the germline V gene, CDR1 is NSQYPW and CDR2 is LRSPGD (reference sequence). V lost 4 bases and J lost 3; bases outside the gene matches: 2. The CDR3 consists of 15 residues.

With respect to this clone: The listed genes are named as in mouse. The DNA ends 4 residues before the CDR3 does, and the rest of the CDR3 is filled in from the germline J gene. The genes are TRBV5 and TRBJ2-2; 8 nucleotides match TRBD1. Unmatched junction bases numbered 4, after V lost 10 bases and J lost 0 bases. The germline gives CDR1 LGHNA, CDR2 YNLKQL (reference sequence). The CDR3 is 14 amino acids. The CDR3 DNA, read in part, is TGTGCCACCCGGGACAGGACAAACACCGGG. Protein sequence: CATRDRTNTG. Given in full, the CDR3 is CATRDRTNTGQLYF.

The sample holds a few counts of this clone. The germline and genes are mouse ones. The sequence runs out 4 residues before the end of the CDR3; the remainder is reconstructed from the germline J gene. The rearrangement links TRBV13-3 to TRBJ1-1; 10 positions match TRBD1. CDR3 size: 14 residues. Germline V gives CDR1 NNHDY, CDR2 SYVADS. The sequenced part of the CDR3 DNA is TGTGCCAGCAGTGGGGACAGGGGAGGAACA. It translates to CASSGDRGGT. The whole CDR3 is CASSGDRGGTEVFF.

A word on this clone: Gene names and germline match the mouse. CDR3 loop: CAWSLGGKNSDYTF. The sequenced part of the CDR3 DNA is TGTGCCTGGAGTCTGGGGGGGAAAAACTCC. V usage is TRBV31 and J usage is TRBJ1-2; D possibly corresponds to TRBD1 (5 bases). The read terminates 4 residues before the CDR3 end, so the remaining end is supplied by the germline J gene. Trimming removed 0 bases at V and 1 base at J, with 9 bases between. This CDR3 region has 14 residues. Per germline, CDR1 GKSSPN and CDR2 SITVG.

The sample holds a few counts of this clone. Genes and germline are mouse. With the read ending 4 residues before the CDR3 end, the germline J gene is used to fill in that end. The sample has other DNA sequences that encode this CDR3 too. V is TRBV5 and J is TRBJ2-1; the D gene is possibly TRBD2 (6 bases). V gave up 0 bases and J gave up 1 base, with 7 bases separating them. Germline V CDR1 and CDR2: LGHNA, YNLKQL (reference sequence). The CDR3 spans 15 residues. Here the CDR3 reads CASSQETGNYAEQFF. The covered CDR3 bases are TGTGCCAGCAGCCAAGAGACTGGAAACTATGCT.

As regards this clone: Any gene name here is a mouse gene name. The read ends 4 residues early relative to the CDR3; the germline J gene fills the gap. This chain links TRBV13-1 with TRBJ2-7; D might be TRBD1 (5 bases). The germline CDR1 and CDR2 sequences are NSHNY and SYGAGN. V shed 2 bases and J shed 2 bases, with 5 bases lying between them. The CDR3 spans 12 residues. The covered CDR3 bases are TGTGCCAGCAGTGAAGGGGCCTAT. Translated, it gives CASSEGAY. The CDR3 in full is CASSEGAYEQYF.

A word on this clone: Germline and genes: mouse. From the germline J gene comes the end of the CDR3, since the read stops 4 residues before it. The chain recombines TRBV13-1 with TRBJ2-7; 8 nucleotides align to TRBD2. Germline values: CDR1 NSHNY, CDR2 SYGAGN. The CDR3 has 14 residues. CDR3 DNA (partial): TGTGCCAGCAGTGTGGGGGGGGCGCGAGAT. Amino acids: CASSVGGARD. The full-length CDR3 reads as CASSVGGARDEQYF.

The sample holds a few counts of this clone. The genes are named according to mouse. The DNA ends 4 residues before the CDR3 does, and the rest of the CDR3 is filled in from the germline J gene. The rearrangement links TRBV19 to TRBJ1-1; possibly TRBD1 for D (6 bases). The CDR3 length is 13 residues. Germline CDR1 and CDR2: FNHDT and SITEND (reference sequence). The covered CDR3 bases are TGTGCCAGCAGTCGGCAGGGGAGGGGA. Its translation: CASSRQGRG. The entire CDR3 sequence reads CASSRQGRGEVFF.

This clone was detected only a few times. These gene names are mouse names. The CDR3 sequence is CASSAGGARETLYF. The part of the CDR3 DNA that was read is TGTGCCAGCAGTGCTGGGGGGGCCCGAGAA. This chain joins TRBV13-1 and TRBJ2-3, with 10 bases identical to TRBD2. The sequence runs out 4 residues before the end of the CDR3; the remainder is reconstructed from the germline J gene. Per the germline V gene, CDR1 is NSHNY and CDR2 is SYGAGN. The length of the CDR3 is 14 residues.

Points on this clone: The genes are named according to mouse. The read stops 4 residues short of the end of the CDR3; the missing end is completed from the germline J gene. The chain links TRBV19 to TRBJ2-3; 10 bases match TRBD1. This CDR3 is 14 amino acids long. Germline V lookup: CDR1 FNHDT, CDR2 SITEND (reference sequence). V lost 6 bases to trimming and J lost 1 base; unmatched junction nucleotides: 2. The sequenced part of the CDR3 DNA is TGTGCCAGCAAGGACAGGGGGGGTGCAGAA. Translation: CASKDRGGAE. The full CDR3 protein reads CASKDRGGAETLYF.

Concerning this clone: Gene names are mouse gene names. The observed sequence ends 4 residues before the CDR3 terminus, with the missing tail filled in from the germline J gene. The chain recombines TRBV1 with TRBJ2-1, with TRBD1 as a possible D gene (5 bases). Deletions cut 6 bases from V and 4 bases from J, with 13 bases between. In germline, CDR1 is NSQYPW, CDR2 LRSPGD (reference sequence). The CDR3 loop spans 14 amino acids. The sequenced part of the CDR3 DNA is TGCACCTGCAGGAGACAGACAAGATATGCT. Translation gives CTCRRQTRYA. From start to end, the CDR3 is CTCRRQTRYAEQFF.

Concerning this clone: The listed genes are named as in mouse. The read ends 4 residues before the CDR3 terminus; that terminus is restored from the germline J gene. J is TRBJ1-2 and V is TRBV13-2; D perhaps matches TRBD1 (6 bases). Germline lookup yields CDR1 NNHNN and CDR2 SYGAGS (reference sequence). V lost 3 bases and J lost 4, with 10 bases in between. CDR3 length: 13 residues. CDR3 DNA, as far as it was read: TGTGCCAGCGGTGGGACAGTGGGCTCC. As protein: CASGGTVGS. From start to end, the CDR3 is CASGGTVGSDYTF.

With regard to this clone: Germline and genes here are mouse. From the germline J gene comes the end of the CDR3, since the read stops 4 residues before it. This chain joins TRBV13-2 and TRBJ2-1; 11 bases fit TRBD2. From germline, CDR1 is NNHNN and CDR2 SYGAGS (reference sequence). The CDR3 consists of 15 residues. The trim removed 2 bases at V and 3 bases at J, leaving 1 base unmatched. The CDR3 loop reads CASGETGGVYAEQFF. The covered CDR3 bases are TGTGCCAGCGGTGAGACTGGGGGGGTCTATGCT.

This clone was seen a few times. Gene names and germline match the mouse. The read ends 4 residues before the CDR3 terminus; that terminus is restored from the germline J gene. This chain joins TRBV16 and TRBJ2-1; 9 bases are a match to TRBD1. The CDR3 length is 18 residues. J gave up 2 bases and V 3 bases, and 11 bases lay outside the gene matches. CDR1 and CDR2 (germline): SGHSA, FRNQAP. Incomplete CDR3 DNA: TGTGCAAGCAGCTTCCCCGACAGGGGGGAGATTGACTATGCT. This translates into CASSFPDRGEIDYA. The entire CDR3 reads CASSFPDRGEIDYAEQFF.

As for this clone: Mouse germline and gene names are used. The read falls 4 residues short of the CDR3 end, and the missing part is taken from the germline J gene. V is TRBV13-3 and J is TRBJ2-3; 7 bases line up with TRBD2. The CDR3 sequence is 15 residues long. Unmatched junction bases numbered 2, after V lost 1 base and J lost 0 bases. The germline CDR1 and CDR2 sequences are NNHDY and SYVADS. CDR3 DNA, as far as it was read: TGTGCCAGCAGTGATATGGGACTGAGTGCAGAA. It encodes CASSDMGLSAE. Given in full, the CDR3 is CASSDMGLSAETLYF.

Regarding this clone: The germline and genes are mouse ones. The CDR3 extends 4 residues past the end of the read, so its final part is completed from the germline J gene. The chain couples TRBV17 to TRBJ2-1, with TRBD2 identical over 7 bases. The germline V gene encodes CDR1 MNHDT and CDR2 YYDKIL. Trimming removed 0 bases from V and 5 bases from J; junction bases left unmatched: 4. The CDR3 is 15 residues long. The CDR3 here is CASSRDRGGNAEQFF. CDR3 DNA, as far as it was read: TGTGCTAGCAGTAGAGACCGGGGGGGAAATGCT.

This clone was seen many times. The genes are named according to mouse. The read halts 4 residues ahead of the CDR3 end, with the missing end drawn from the germline J gene. V is TRBV13-2 and J is TRBJ2-3, with D perhaps matching TRBD2 (5 bases). The CDR3 contains 13 residues. Germline values: CDR1 NNHNN, CDR2 SYGAGS (reference sequence). Trimming took off 8 bases at V and 0 bases at J, with 10 bases between the two ends. The CDR3 loop reads CASWGSSAETLYF. CDR3 DNA (partial): TGTGCCAGTTGGGGTTCTAGTGCAGAA.

This clone has more than one count but fewer than ten. Germline and genes: mouse. The sequence runs out 4 residues before the end of the CDR3; the remainder is reconstructed from the germline J gene. The chain has TRBV19 and TRBJ2-7; 10 bases are a match to TRBD2. This CDR3 is 16 amino acids long. V lost 2 bases to trimming and J lost 0 bases; unmatched junction nucleotides: 5. In germline, CDR1 is FNHDT, CDR2 SITEND (reference sequence). CDR3 bases read: TGTGCCAGCAGTATCCGACTGGGGGGCATCTCCTAT. This translates into CASSIRLGGISY. The whole CDR3 protein reads CASSIRLGGISYEQYF.

Comment on this clone: Genes and germline come from the mouse. The CDR3 end is not reached by the read, which stops 4 residues before it; the germline J gene fills it in. The sample holds other DNA sequences that translate to the same CDR3. The V and J genes are TRBV1 and TRBJ2-7, with D tentatively TRBD1 (6 bases). The CDR3 runs to 12 residues. Germline V gene lookup returns CDR1 NSQYPW and CDR2 LRSPGD (reference sequence). CDR3 bases read: TGCACCTGCAGTGCGAGACAGGAT. It specifies CTCSARQD. The entire CDR3 is CTCSARQDEQYF. The full variable domain, in which reference TRBV1 and TRBJ2-7 provide the parts outside the CDR3, is VTLLEQNPRWRLVPRGQAVNLRCILKNSQYPWMSWYQQDLQKQLQWLFTLRSPGDKEVKSLPGADYLATRVTDTELRLQVANMSQGRTLYCTCSARQDEQYFGPGTRLTVL.